This T cell receptor beta chain derives from a study of T cell responses to AZD1222 COVID-19 vaccine (dated by TCRdb to the early 2020s). Broadly, across the study: AZD1222 recipients whose second dose came at about 4 weeks and those whose second dose came at about 12 weeks were combined into one group, since spike-specific TCR depth and breadth did not differ between the two schedules. A total of 233 trial participants underwent TCR sequencing, of whom around 200 received two doses of AZD1222 and around 26 received two doses of the MenACWY control vaccine. Trial participants were enrolled into age subgroups of 18-55, 56-69 and 70-plus years, which contained around 150, 28 and 57 TCR-sequenced participants, respectively. Findings and caveats that apply to the study as a whole: Reportedly, close to half of the unique spike-specific TCRs recognized epitopes lying outside the regions that are mutated in the B.1.351 and B.1.1.7 variants. Conclusions about previously exposed vaccinees are limited, since just a handful of AZD1222 recipients were seropositive for SARS-CoV-2 at baseline. In the small 56-69-year group, the increase in depth fell short of significance, most likely because of low power. Spike-specific TCR breadth and depth rose significantly after two AZD1222 doses compared with day 0 and with MenACWY recipients. CD4 TCRs associated with the vaccine covered the entire spike protein, and the dominant responses were in regions 160-218 and 743-854. Because no day 14 peak-response samples were available, the repertoires could be characterized only after the peak T cell response. Participants were mostly white British and included more females than males, and it was suggested by the authors that clonal diversity may have been underestimated.

Explained via the paper, the time point label denotes: baseline before first vaccination. Vaccinee samples were obtained from the UK trials COV001 and COV002, which included a single-blind randomized controlled phase 2/3 trial of AZD1222 (ChAdOx1 nCoV-19) in healthy adults. For TCRbeta chain sequencing, PBMC samples from trial participants were taken at day 0 and at day 28 after the second dose. The CDR3 regions of human TCRbeta chains were analyzed by immunosequencing. On the study's bioinformatics: Repertoire TCRs were matched against a reference library of SARS-CoV-2-specific TCRs generated with the MIRA antigen-specificity platform. Breadth was defined as the fraction of unique TCRs that were SARS-CoV-2-associated. Depth was defined as the fraction of total T cells that were SARS-CoV-2-associated. Using the MIRA data, every spike-specific TCR was mapped to the spike region that the TCR reacted to and assigned to either a CD4 or a CD8 class. Log10-transformed breadth and depth values were compared by one-way ANOVA with Sidak's multiple comparisons tests. TCRdb limited this immuneACCESS table to in-frame rearrangements with V and J called. A share of clones is missing; checked studies link under half to unresolved V genes, and the rest is unexplained. V, J and clone size reflect that table, while D and trimming were determined from the DNA. The sample includes 150,000 or so clones, with about 92% observed a single time. Around 0.96% of the sample is held by the ten biggest clonotypes.

The CDR3 measures 17 amino acids from cysteine to phenylalanine. Just CDR3 DNA is preserved here, 51 bases in frame from base 1. V is cut back by 2 bases and J by 6 bases, with 15 bases in the junction unmatched. CDR1 and CDR2 were assigned from the germline V gene (reference sequence) as SEHNR and FQNEAQ. This clone has just one count. It has no known antigen specificity. No clone much larger than this one lies a single base away; base qualities are absent. The chain is made from TRBV7-9 and TRBJ2-5, and 7 bases in between align with TRBD2. The clonotype was recovered from an adult in good health. Material: peripheral blood, obtained on day 0 of AZD1222 vaccination. The CDR3 protein sequence reads: CASSLYGAAGLGKTQYF. The nucleotide sequence is TGTGCCAGCAGCTTATACGGCGCAGCGGGATTGGGGAAGACCCAGTACTTC.